The 17 T cell receptor beta chains given below trace back to one sample, sequenced in a study of OX40 agonist ivuxolimab in advanced cancers. Data came from immunoSEQ multiplex PCR; TCRdb stores just in-frame clones and leaves some out. The table lists just under 80,000 clones, approximately 89% of them singletons, with 0.3% to 0.45% in the top ten. The starting material was CD4+ or CD8+ T cells sorted from blood, obtained in a trial of the OX40 agonist ivuxolimab. These receptors originate from an adult with an advanced solid tumor such as melanoma, head and neck, liver or kidney cancer.

The chain has TRBV7-9 and TRBJ2-5; 7 nucleotides agree with TRBD2. The CDR3 is 16 amino acids. Germline lookup yields CDR1 SEHNR and CDR2 FQNEAQ (reference sequence). The trim removed 5 bases at V and 4 bases at J, leaving 13 bases unmatched. The CDR3 is CASSRHRGRGLETQYF. The CDR3 nucleotides are TGTGCCAGCAGCCGGCACCGCGGGAGAGGTTTAGAGACCCAGTACTTC.

This clone was detected only once. The V and J genes are TRBV30 and TRBJ2-2; D gene unclear. Trimming removed 1 base from V and 6 bases from J, with 12 bases in between. Looked up from germline, CDR1 is GTSNPN and CDR2 is SVGIG (reference sequence). The CDR3 is made up of 14 amino acids. As DNA, the CDR3 is TGTGCCTGGAGTGCCGTCGAGGCCGCCGGGGAGCTGTTTTTT. As protein: CAWSAVEAAGELFF.

The V and J genes are TRBV28 and TRBJ2-1; 13 nucleotides match TRBD2. The CDR3 covers 14 residues. V shed 6 bases and J 8 bases; nucleotides not matched to a gene: 4. The germline V gene encodes CDR1 MDHEN and CDR2 SYDVKM. The DNA for the CDR3 is TGTGCCAGCAGAGGACTAGCGGGAGTGTATGAGCAGTTCTTC. Translation: CASRGLAGVYEQFF. The whole variable domain, remainder taken from reference TRBV28 and TRBJ2-1, is DVKVTQSSRYLVKRTGEKVFLECVQDMDHENMFWYRQDPGLGLRLIYFSYDVKMKEKGDIPEGYSVSREKKERFSLILESASTNQTSMYLCASRGLAGVYEQFFGPGTRLTVL.

V usage is TRBV7-8 and J usage is TRBJ2-7, with D tentatively TRBD2 (5 bases). V lost 5 bases and J lost 0, with 14 bases in between. The CDR3 extends over 15 amino acids. Germline assignment: CDR1 SGHVS and CDR2 FQNEAQ. The CDR3 here is CASSPRRGNSYEQYF. CDR3 sequence (DNA): TGTGCCAGCAGCCCACGTCGGGGAAACTCCTACGAGCAGTACTTC.

The rearrangement links TRBV5-1 to TRBJ1-2, with TRBD1 identical over 8 bases. CDR3 size: 13 residues. From germline, CDR1 is SGHRS and CDR2 YFSETQ. V trimming: 1 base; J trimming: 6 bases; junction bases outside the gene matches: 2. Written as DNA, the CDR3 is TGCGCCAGCAGCTTGACAGGGGGAGATGGCTACACCTTC. Translation gives CASSLTGGDGYTF.

The gene calls are TRBV6-5 and TRBJ2-7, with D unclear. Germline V gene sequence: CDR1 MNHEY, CDR2 SVGAGI. Between the trimmed V and J ends, which lost 6 bases and 1 base, there was a span of 16 bases. The CDR3 extends over 15 amino acids. The CDR3 bases are TGTGCCAGCAGGGACGTTAAAGGTGGGTCCTACGAGCAGTACTTC. It is translated as CASRDVKGGSYEQYF.

The V gene is TRBV27, the J gene TRBJ2-1; possible D gene TRBD1, 6 bases. V gave up 6 bases and J gave up 3 bases, with 9 bases separating them. Germline assignment: CDR1 MNHEY and CDR2 SMNVEV (reference sequence). CDR3 length: 13 residues. The CDR3 nucleotides read TGTGCCAGCAGGGGGACACTCTACAATGAGCAGTTCTTC. It yields the protein CASRGTLYNEQFF.

The gene calls are TRBV7-9 and TRBJ2-3; 8 bases are a match to TRBD1. This CDR3 region has 15 residues. V dropped 5 bases and J dropped 0; count of bases not matched to a gene: 4. Looked up from germline, CDR1 is SEHNR and CDR2 is FQNEAQ (reference sequence). Here the CDR3 reads CASSPHRGSTDTQYF. In DNA, the CDR3 is TGTGCCAGCAGCCCCCACAGGGGGAGCACAGATACGCAGTATTTT.

The chain uses TRBV9 and TRBJ1-1; 10 bases line up with TRBD1. CDR1 and CDR2 (germline): SGDLS, YYNGEE. This CDR3 comprises 17 residues. The junction had 8 bases not matched to a gene; V was cut back by 0 bases and J by 3 bases. The CDR3 DNA reads as TGTGCCAGCAGCGTAGCTCGGGACAGGGGCGTAGACACTGAAGCTTTCTTT. Its translation is CASSVARDRGVDTEAFF.

J is TRBJ2-7 and V is TRBV28, with no clear D. Germline CDR1 MDHEN, CDR2 SYDVKM. The CDR3 runs 13 residues. Deletions cut 5 bases from V and 2 bases from J, with 10 bases between. CDR3 nucleotides: TGTGCCAGCAGTCCCCCGGTAGCCTACGAGCAGTACTTC. It yields the protein CASSPPVAYEQYF.

The gene calls are TRBV27 and TRBJ2-5, with D perhaps given as TRBD1 or TRBD2 (6 bases each). V lost 3 bases to trimming and J lost 5 bases, with 13 bases between them. The CDR3 consists of 14 residues. Per the germline V gene, CDR1 is MNHEY and CDR2 is SMNVEV (reference sequence). The DNA for the CDR3 is TGTGCCAGCAGTTTGGGGCGGAGGGGGGAGACCCAGTACTTC. Protein product: CASSLGRRGETQYF.

The V gene is TRBV7-2, the J gene TRBJ1-1; D uncertain. This CDR3 region has 14 residues. Trimming took 2 bases from V and 1 from J, leaving 8 bases between them. Germline V gene sequence: CDR1 SGHTA, CDR2 FQGNSA. Here the CDR3 reads CASSLNQGNTEAFF. Written as DNA, the CDR3 is TGTGCCAGCAGCTTAAATCAAGGGAACACTGAAGCTTTCTTT.

The V gene is TRBV11-2, the J gene TRBJ2-3, with TRBD2 matching over 12 bases. This CDR3 region has 15 residues. Per the germline V gene, CDR1 is SGHAT and CDR2 is FQNNGV. V trimming: 7 bases; J trimming: 3 bases; junction bases outside the gene matches: 5. Here the CDR3 reads CASTPTSGSTDTQYF. For the CDR3, the DNA is TGTGCCAGCACCCCGACTAGCGGGAGTACAGATACGCAGTATTTT.

The chain uses TRBV14 and TRBJ2-7; 9 bases are shared with TRBD1. With 4 bases clipped from V and 0 bases from J, the junction kept 4 bases outside the gene matches. This CDR3 spans 15 amino acids. Germline V gene sequence: CDR1 SGHDN, CDR2 FVKESK. Written as DNA, the CDR3 is TGTGCCAGCAGCCGGGGACAGGGACTCTCCTACGAGCAGTACTTC. It encodes CASSRGQGLSYEQYF.

The rearrangement links TRBV7-9 to TRBJ2-1; TRBD2 agrees at 7 bases. Germline lookup yields CDR1 SEHNR and CDR2 FQNEAQ (reference sequence). The CDR3 has 14 amino acids. V was pared by 5 bases and J by 5 bases, with 6 bases of the junction left unmatched. The CDR3 nucleotides read TGTGCCAGCAGCCCCGGGACTACGAACAATGAGCAGTTCTTC. This encodes CASSPGTTNNEQFF.

DNA for the CDR3: TGCGCGGGGAACTCTGGAAACACCATATATTTT. Translated: CAGNSGNTIYF. This chain links TRBV29-1 with TRBJ1-3; no firm D call. CDR3 size: 11 residues. CDR1 is SQVTM, CDR2 ANQGSEA, per germline.

The V gene is TRBV12-2, the J gene TRBJ2-3; the table's TRBD2 call for D was not verified on the DNA. TRBV12-2 is listed as a pseudogene. The CDR3 extends over 15 amino acids. The CDR3 sequence is CATRPSVPSTDTQYF. In nucleotides, the CDR3 is TGTGCAACCCGCCCCTCGGTCCCTAGCACAGATACGCAGTATTTT.